The 4 T cell receptor beta chains presented below share a single source sample, sequenced in a study of T cell responses to AZD1222 COVID-19 vaccine. Generated by immunoSEQ multiplex PCR, the TCRdb table keeps only in-frame clones and is missing some. This table holds more than 55,000 clones, approximately 89% found once. The input for sequencing was peripheral blood, taken 28 days after the second AZD1222 dose. The origin of the receptors is an adult who received the AZD1222 COVID-19 vaccine.

The chain uses TRBV7-9 and TRBJ2-6; 7 bases are a match to TRBD2. Trimming took 3 bases from V and 0 from J; bases not matched to a gene: 2. In germline, CDR1 is SEHNR, CDR2 FQNEAQ (reference sequence). The CDR3 loop spans 16 amino acids. The DNA of the CDR3 is TGTGCCAGCAGCTTGGGGGAGGGCTCTGGGGCCAACGTCCTGACTTTC. This codes for CASSLGEGSGANVLTF.

This clone has only one observation. V gene TRBV18 combines with J gene TRBJ1-1; 7 positions agree with TRBD1. Germline V gives CDR1 KGHSH, CDR2 LQKENI. V lost 5 bases, J lost 1 base, and 10 bases stayed unmatched. This CDR3 is built from 16 residues. CDR3 sequence: CASSSYGDRPNTEAFF. Here the CDR3 DNA reads TGTGCCAGCTCATCCTATGGGGACAGACCGAACACTGAAGCTTTCTTT.

This chain connects TRBV4-1 to TRBJ1-4; D gene unclear. The V end was cut by 2 bases, the J end by 8 bases, with 12 bases between. The length of the CDR3 is 14 residues. Germline CDR1 reads MGHRA; CDR2 reads YSYEKL. The CDR3 protein is CASSQPGGREKLFF. For the CDR3, the DNA is TGCGCCAGCAGCCAACCAGGAGGCCGGGAAAAACTGTTTTTT.

The chain links TRBV27 to TRBJ2-1; TRBD1 matches 9 bases. Germline lookup yields CDR1 MNHEY and CDR2 SMNVEV (reference sequence). V shed 3 bases, J shed 10 bases, and the junction held 10 bases outside the gene matches. The CDR3 has 15 amino acids. In DNA, the CDR3 is TGTGCCAGCAGTTTCGGGACAGGGAGGTCTAGGGAGCAGTTCTTC. Translating it yields CASSFGTGRSREQFF.